This T cell receptor (beta chain) was sequenced during a study of cytomegalovirus exposure and HLA in healthy donors. Study results and caveats: The authors later linked a missense DCLRE1C variant to TCR beta V- and J-gene trimming. Among the most significant clusters, several appeared linked to common viral pathogens in a later analysis. A later analysis reportedly identified an Asian-associated ancestry cluster as carrying fewer N-insertions than the roughly 720-donor mean.

As concerns this clone: Its target is not known.

CDR1 and CDR2 (germline): SGHRS, YFSETQ. There are 17 residues in the CDR3. The V and J ends lost 0 bases and 1 base, in that order; junction bases with no gene match: 8. 60 Vbeta and 13 Jbeta primers were used in PCR. Clones were read by immunoSEQ multiplex PCR, and TCRdb kept only the in-frame ones, dropping some. The sample holds 150,000 or so clones, roughly 80% seen once. Sequenced input: PBMCs. The clonotype comes from a woman aged 50 to 65 in good health and CMV-seropositive. The chain employs TRBV5-1 and TRBJ2-3; 7 nucleotides align to TRBD2. This CDR3 is CASSLDGRTSRTDTQYF. CDR3 DNA: TGCGCCAGCAGCTTGGACGGTAGGACTAGTCGCACAGATACGCAGTATTTT. The whole variable domain, remainder taken from reference TRBV5-1 and TRBJ2-3, is KAGVTQTPRYLIKTRGQQVTLSCSPISGHRSVSWYQQTPGQGLQFLFEYFSETQRNKGNFPGRFSGRQFSNSRSEMNVSTLELGDSALYLCASSLDGRTSRTDTQYFGPGTRLTVL.